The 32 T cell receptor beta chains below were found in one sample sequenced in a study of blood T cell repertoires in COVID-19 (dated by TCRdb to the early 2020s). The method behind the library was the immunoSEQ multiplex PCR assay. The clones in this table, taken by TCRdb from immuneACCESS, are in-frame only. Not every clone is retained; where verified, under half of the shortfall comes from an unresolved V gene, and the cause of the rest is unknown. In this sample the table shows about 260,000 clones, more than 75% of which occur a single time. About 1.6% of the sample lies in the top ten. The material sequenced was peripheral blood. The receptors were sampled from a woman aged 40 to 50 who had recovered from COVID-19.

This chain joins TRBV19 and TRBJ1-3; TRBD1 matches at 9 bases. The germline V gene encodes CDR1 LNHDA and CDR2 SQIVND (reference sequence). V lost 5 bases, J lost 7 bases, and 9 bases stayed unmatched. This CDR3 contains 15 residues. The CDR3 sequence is CASSLGTGIWNTIYF. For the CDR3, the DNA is TGTGCCAGTAGTCTCGGGACAGGGATATGGAACACCATATATTTT.

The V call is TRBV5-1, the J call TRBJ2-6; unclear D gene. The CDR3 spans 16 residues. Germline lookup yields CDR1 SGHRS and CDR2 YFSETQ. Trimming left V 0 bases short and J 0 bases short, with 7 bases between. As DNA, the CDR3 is TGCGCCAGCAGCTTGGGGGCCGACTCTGGGGCCAACGTCCTGACTTTC. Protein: CASSLGADSGANVLTF.

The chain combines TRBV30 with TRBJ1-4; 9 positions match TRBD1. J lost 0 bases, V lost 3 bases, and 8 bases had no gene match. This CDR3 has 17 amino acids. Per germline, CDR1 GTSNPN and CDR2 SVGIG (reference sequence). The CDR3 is CAWRDRGPVATNEKLFF. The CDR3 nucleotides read TGTGCCTGGAGGGACAGGGGTCCCGTTGCAACTAATGAAAAACTGTTTTTT.

CDR3 coding DNA: TGTGCCAGCAGCTTAGCGCATGGCAGGGGGAACTATGGCTACACCTTC. Encoded protein: CASSLAHGRGNYGYTF. The gene calls are TRBV7-9 and TRBJ1-2; 7 bases align to TRBD1. CDR1 is SEHNR and CDR2 is FQNEAQ in the germline V gene (reference sequence). V dropped 0 bases and J dropped 2; count of bases not matched to a gene: 6. The CDR3 is 16 amino acids.

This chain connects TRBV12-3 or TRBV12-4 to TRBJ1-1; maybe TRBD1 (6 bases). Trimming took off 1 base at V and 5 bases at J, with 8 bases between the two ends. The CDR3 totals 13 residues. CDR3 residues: CASSLDRATEAFF. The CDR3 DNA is TGTGCCAGCAGTTTAGACAGGGCTACTGAAGCTTTCTTT.

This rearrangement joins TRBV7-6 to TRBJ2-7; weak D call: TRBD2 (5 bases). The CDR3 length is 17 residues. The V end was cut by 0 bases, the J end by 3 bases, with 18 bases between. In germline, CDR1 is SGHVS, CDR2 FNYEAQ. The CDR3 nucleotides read TGTGCCAGCAGCTTAGCCATTCCCGGGGAAGGCCTCTACGAGCAGTACTTC. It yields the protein CASSLAIPGEGLYEQYF. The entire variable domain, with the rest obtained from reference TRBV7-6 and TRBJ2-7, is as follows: GAGVSQSPRYKVTKRGQDVALRCDPISGHVSLYWYRQALGQGPEFLTYFNYEAQQDKSGLPNDRFSAERPEGSISTLTIQRTEQRDSAMYRCASSLAIPGEGLYEQYFGPGTRLTVT.

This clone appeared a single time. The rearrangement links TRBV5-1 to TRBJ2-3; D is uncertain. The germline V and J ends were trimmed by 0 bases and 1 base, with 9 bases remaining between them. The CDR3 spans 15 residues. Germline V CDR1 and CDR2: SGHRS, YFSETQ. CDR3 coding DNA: TGCGCCAGCAGCTTGGTCGAGCCCCGCACAGATACGCAGTATTTT. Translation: CASSLVEPRTDTQYF.

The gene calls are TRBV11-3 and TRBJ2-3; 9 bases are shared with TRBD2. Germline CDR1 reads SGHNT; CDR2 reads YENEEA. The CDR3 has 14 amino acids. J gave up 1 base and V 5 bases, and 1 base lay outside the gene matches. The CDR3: CASSRTSGTDTQYF. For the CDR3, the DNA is TGTGCCAGCAGCCGGACTAGCGGCACAGATACGCAGTATTTT.

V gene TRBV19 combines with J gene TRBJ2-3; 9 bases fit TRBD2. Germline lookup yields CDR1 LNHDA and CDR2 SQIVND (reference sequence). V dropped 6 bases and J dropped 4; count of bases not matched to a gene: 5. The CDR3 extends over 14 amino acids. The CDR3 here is CASRLGLAADTQYF. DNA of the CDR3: TGTGCCAGTAGGCTGGGACTAGCAGCAGATACGCAGTATTTT. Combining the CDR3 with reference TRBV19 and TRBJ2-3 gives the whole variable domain DGGITQSPKYLFRKEGQNVTLSCEQNLNHDAMYWYRQDPGQGLRLIYYSQIVNDFQKGDIAEGYSVSREKKESFPLTVTSAQKNPTAFYLCASRLGLAADTQYFGPGTRLTVL.

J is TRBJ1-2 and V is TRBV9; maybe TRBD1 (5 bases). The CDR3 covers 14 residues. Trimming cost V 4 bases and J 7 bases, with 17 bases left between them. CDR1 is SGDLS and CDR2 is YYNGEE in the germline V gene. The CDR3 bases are TGTGCCAGCAGCTCCCAGGGCTGGCCTCCTGGCTACACCTTC. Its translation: CASSSQGWPPGYTF.

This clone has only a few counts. Here the CDR3 DNA reads TGTGCCAGCAGCCAAGCCCCTGAAGCTTTCTTT. Its protein is CASSQAPEAFF. The chain combines TRBV6-2 or TRBV6-3 with TRBJ1-1, with no clear D. The CDR3 is made up of 11 amino acids. V was clipped by 6 bases and J by 6 bases, with 8 bases between them. CDR1 and CDR2 (germline): MNHEY, SVGEGT.

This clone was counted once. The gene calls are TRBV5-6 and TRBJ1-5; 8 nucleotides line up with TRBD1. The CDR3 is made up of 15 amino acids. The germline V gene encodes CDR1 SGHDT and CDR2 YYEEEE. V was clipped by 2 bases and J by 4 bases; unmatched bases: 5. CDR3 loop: CASSFGQGWNQPQHF. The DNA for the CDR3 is TGTGCCAGCAGCTTTGGACAGGGATGGAATCAGCCCCAGCATTTT.

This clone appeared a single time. The CDR3 sequence: CASRPTPGQVGGTQYF. The CDR3 nucleotides read TGCGCCAGCAGGCCTACTCCCGGGCAGGTCGGGGGTACGCAGTATTTT. This chain joins TRBV5-1 and TRBJ2-3; TRBD2 might be the D (6 bases). Germline values: CDR1 SGHRS, CDR2 YFSETQ. Between the trimmed V and J ends, which lost 5 bases and 8 bases, there was a span of 24 bases. This CDR3 is 16 amino acids long.

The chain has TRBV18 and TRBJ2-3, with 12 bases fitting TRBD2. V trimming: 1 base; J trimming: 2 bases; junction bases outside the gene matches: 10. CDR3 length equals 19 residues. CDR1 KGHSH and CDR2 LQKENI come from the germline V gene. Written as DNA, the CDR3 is TGTGCCAGCTCACCACGTGGACTAGCGGGGAAAAGATTCACAGATACGCAGTATTTT. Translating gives CASSPRGLAGKRFTDTQYF.

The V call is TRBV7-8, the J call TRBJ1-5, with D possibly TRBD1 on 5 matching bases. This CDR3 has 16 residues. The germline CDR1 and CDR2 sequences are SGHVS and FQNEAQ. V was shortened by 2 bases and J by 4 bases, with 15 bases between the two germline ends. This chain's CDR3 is CASSLQLGPINQPQHF. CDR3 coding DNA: TGTGCCAGCAGCTTACAGCTGGGGCCAATAAATCAGCCCCAGCATTTT.

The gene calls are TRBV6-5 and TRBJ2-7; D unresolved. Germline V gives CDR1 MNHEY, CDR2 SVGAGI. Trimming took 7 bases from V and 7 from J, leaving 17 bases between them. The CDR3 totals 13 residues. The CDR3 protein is CASTLGRTMEQYF. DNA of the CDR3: TGTGCCAGCACTCTAGGCCGTACTATGGAGCAGTACTTC.

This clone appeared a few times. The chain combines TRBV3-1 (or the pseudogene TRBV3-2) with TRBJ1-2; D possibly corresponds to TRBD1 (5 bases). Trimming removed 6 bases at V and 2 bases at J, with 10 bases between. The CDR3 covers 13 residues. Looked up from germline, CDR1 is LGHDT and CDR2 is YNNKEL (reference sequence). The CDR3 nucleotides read TGTGCCAGCAGGTCAGGACAAAACTATGGCTACACCTTC. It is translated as CASRSGQNYGYTF.

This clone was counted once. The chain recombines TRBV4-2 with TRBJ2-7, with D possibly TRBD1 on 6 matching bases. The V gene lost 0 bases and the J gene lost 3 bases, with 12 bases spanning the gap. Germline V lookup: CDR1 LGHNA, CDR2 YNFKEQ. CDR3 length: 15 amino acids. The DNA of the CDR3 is TGTGCCAGCAGCCAAGAGGGACACCTCGACTACGAGCAGTACTTC. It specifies CASSQEGHLDYEQYF.

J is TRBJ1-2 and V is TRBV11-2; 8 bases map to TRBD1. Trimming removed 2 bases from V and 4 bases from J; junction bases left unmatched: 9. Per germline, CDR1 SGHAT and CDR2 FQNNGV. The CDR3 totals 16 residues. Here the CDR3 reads CASSLSLQGGSYGYTF. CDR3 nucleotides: TGTGCCAGCAGCTTATCCCTACAGGGGGGGAGCTATGGCTACACCTTC. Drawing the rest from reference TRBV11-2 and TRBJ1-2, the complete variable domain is EAGVAQSPRYKIIEKRQSVAFWCNPISGHATLYWYQQILGQGPKLLIQFQNNGVVDDSQLPKDRFSAERLKGVDSTLKIQPAKLEDSAVYLCASSLSLQGGSYGYTFGSGTRLTVV.

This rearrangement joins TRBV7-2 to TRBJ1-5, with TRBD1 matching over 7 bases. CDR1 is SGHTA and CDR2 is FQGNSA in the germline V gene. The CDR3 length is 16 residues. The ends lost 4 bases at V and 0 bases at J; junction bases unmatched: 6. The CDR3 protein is CASSSGQANSNQPQHF. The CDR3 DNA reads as TGTGCCAGCAGCTCCGGACAGGCTAATAGCAATCAGCCCCAGCATTTT.

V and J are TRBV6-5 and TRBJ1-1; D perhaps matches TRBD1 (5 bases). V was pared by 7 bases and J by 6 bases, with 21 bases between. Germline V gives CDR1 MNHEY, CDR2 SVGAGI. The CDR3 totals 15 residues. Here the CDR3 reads CASNQGPNGRPEAFF. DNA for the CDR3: TGTGCCAGCAACCAGGGCCCCAATGGGAGGCCTGAAGCTTTCTTT.

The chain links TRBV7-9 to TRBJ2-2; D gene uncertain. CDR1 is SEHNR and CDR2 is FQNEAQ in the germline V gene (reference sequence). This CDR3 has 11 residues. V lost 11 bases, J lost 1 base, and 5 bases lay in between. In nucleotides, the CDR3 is TGTGCCCCGGGGAACACCGGGGAGCTGTTTTTT. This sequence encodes CAPGNTGELFF.

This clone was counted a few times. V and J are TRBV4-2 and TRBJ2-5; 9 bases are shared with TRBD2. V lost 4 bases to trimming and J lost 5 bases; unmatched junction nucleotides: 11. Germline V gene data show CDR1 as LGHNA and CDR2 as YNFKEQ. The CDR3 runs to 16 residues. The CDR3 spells CASSRGSGGLGETQYF. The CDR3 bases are TGTGCCAGCAGCCGGGGAAGCGGGGGGCTGGGGGAGACCCAGTACTTC.

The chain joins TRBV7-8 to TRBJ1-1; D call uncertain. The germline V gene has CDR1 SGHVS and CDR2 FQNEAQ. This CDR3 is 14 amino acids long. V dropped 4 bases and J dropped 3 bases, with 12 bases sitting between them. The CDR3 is CASSSRSGYTEAFF. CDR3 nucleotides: TGTGCCAGCAGCTCCAGGAGCGGGTACACTGAAGCTTTCTTT.

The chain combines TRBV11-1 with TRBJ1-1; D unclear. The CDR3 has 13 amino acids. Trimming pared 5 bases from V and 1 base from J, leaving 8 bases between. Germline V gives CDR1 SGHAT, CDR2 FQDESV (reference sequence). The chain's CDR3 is CASSPYRNTEAFF. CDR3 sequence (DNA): TGTGCCAGCAGCCCCTACAGGAACACTGAAGCTTTCTTT.

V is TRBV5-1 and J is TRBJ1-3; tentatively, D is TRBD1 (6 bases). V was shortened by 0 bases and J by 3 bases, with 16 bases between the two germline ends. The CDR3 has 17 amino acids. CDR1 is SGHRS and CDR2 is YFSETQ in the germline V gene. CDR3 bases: TGCGCCAGCAGCTTGGTAGGGGGAAGCGGCTTTGGAAACACCATATATTTT. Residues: CASSLVGGSGFGNTIYF.

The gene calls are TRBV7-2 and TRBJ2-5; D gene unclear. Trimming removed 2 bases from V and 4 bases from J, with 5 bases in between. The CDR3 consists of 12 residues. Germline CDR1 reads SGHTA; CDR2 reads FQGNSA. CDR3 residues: CASSLWRETQYF. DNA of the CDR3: TGTGCCAGCAGCTTATGGAGAGAGACCCAGTACTTC. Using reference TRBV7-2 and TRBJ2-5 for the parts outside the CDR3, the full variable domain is GAGVSQSPSNKVTEKGKDVELRCDPISGHTALYWYRQSLGQGLEFLIYFQGNSAPDKSGLPSDRFSAERTGGSVSTLTIQRTQQEDSAVYLCASSLWRETQYFGPGTRLLVL.

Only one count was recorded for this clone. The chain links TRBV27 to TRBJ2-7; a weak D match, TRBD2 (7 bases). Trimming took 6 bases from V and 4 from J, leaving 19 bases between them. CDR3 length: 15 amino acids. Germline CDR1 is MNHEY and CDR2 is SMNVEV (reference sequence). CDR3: CASSLWGGGPYEQYF. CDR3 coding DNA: TGTGCCAGCAGCCTTTGGGGGGGCGGTCCTTACGAGCAGTACTTC.

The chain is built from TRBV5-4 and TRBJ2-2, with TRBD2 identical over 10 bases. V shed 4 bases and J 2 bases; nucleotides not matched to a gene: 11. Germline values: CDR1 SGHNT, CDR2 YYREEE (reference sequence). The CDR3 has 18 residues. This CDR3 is CASSPNLVAGGNTGELFF. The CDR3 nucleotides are TGTGCCAGCAGCCCTAACTTAGTAGCGGGGGGAAACACCGGGGAGCTGTTTTTT.

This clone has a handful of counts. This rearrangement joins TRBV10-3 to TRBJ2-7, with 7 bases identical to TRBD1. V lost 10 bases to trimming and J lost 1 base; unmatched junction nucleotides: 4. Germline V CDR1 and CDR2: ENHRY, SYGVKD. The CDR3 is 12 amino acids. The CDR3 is CATGQTSYEQYF. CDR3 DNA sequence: TGTGCCACGGGACAGACTTCCTACGAGCAGTACTTC.

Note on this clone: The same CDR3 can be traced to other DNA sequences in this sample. CDR3 bases: TGTGCCAGCAGCTTGGGTGGTAGCGGGGGCCAAGAGACCCAGTACTTC. Translation: CASSLGGSGGQETQYF. The chain employs TRBV5-4 and TRBJ2-5; 9 bases match TRBD2. Germline V CDR1 and CDR2: SGHNT, YYREEE (reference sequence). This CDR3 contains 16 residues. V lost 0 bases, J lost 1 base, and 4 bases stayed unmatched.

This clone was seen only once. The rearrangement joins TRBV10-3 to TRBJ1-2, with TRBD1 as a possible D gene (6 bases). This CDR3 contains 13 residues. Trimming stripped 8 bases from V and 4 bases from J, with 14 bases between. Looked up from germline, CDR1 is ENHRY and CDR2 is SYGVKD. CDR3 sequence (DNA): TGTGCCATCGGTCTACAGGGACCCTATGGCTACACCTTC. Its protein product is CAIGLQGPYGYTF.